The present TCR beta chain was sequenced within a study of graft-versus-host responses after intestinal transplantation. On the study more broadly: Every recipient had anti-thymocyte globulin induction and about three years of tacrolimus plus steroids.

Some clones are missing from TCRdb's copy, which holds only in-frame ones; the method was immunoSEQ multiplex PCR. The table records about 15,000 clones, roughly 70% of them present only once. A remark on this clone: Its target is unknown.

Findings and caveats of the study: Clonal ratios of graft-versus-host to host-versus-graft in allografts were high for patients exhibiting graft-donor T cell macrochimerism.

With 6 bases removed from V and 0 bases from J, the gap between germline ends came to 11 bases. CDR1 is KGHSH and CDR2 is LQKENI in the germline V gene. The CDR3 runs 14 residues. Processing was applied to graft tissue in order to liberate intraepithelial and lamina propria lymphocytes. Specimen: ileum tissue, collected 717 days after intestinal transplantation. This clonotype was obtained from a human patient who received an intestinal transplant, so some T cells may come from the graft donor. This chain uses TRBV18 with TRBJ1-1; tentative D call: TRBD1 (5 bases). The CDR3 loop reads CASSAVGLNTEAFF. CDR3 coding DNA: TGTGCCAGCTCTGCAGTGGGGCTGAACACTGAAGCTTTCTTT. Full variable domain (outside the CDR3, taken from reference TRBV18 and TRBJ1-1): NAGVMQNPRHLVRRRGQEARLRCSPMKGHSHVYWYRQLPEEGLKFMVYLQKENIIDESGMPKERFSAEFPKEGPSILRIQQVVRGDSAAYFCASSAVGLNTEAFFGQGTRLTVV.